Listed below are T cell receptor beta chains from one sample, sequenced in a study of blood T cell repertoires in COVID-19. Measured with immunoSEQ multiplex PCR; TCRdb has only the in-frame clones, and not every one. Found here are tens of thousands of clones, more than 75% of them singletons; the top ten hold roughly 6%. Sequencing used peripheral blood. All receptors derive from a human donor in a cohort sampled during active COVID-19. Both conserved end residues are part of each CDR3. A D gene is named only where the DNA matches it firmly. The listing skips clone size in some rows; elsewhere it reads once, few, many or a size class.

length	size	V	D	J	DNA	CDR3
15	-	TRBV19	TRBD1	TRBJ1-1	TGTGCCAGTAGGAAAAAGGGGACAGTGAACACTGAAGCTTTCTTT	CASRKKGTVNTEAFF
15	once	TRBV5-4	-	TRBJ2-6	TGTGCCAGCAGCCAGAACCACCCTGGGGCCAACGTCCTGACTTTC	CASSQNHPGANVLTF
16	-	TRBV6-1	-	TRBJ1-4	TGTGCCAGCAGTGAAGCCGGTCTGACAACTAATGAAAAACTGTTTTTT	CASSEAGLTTNEKLFF
16	-	TRBV5-4	TRBD2	TRBJ2-5	TGTGCCAGCAGCTCTGGGATAGCGGGGGGGCCGCAGACCCAGTACTTC	CASSSGIAGGPQTQYF
17	-	TRBV11-2	TRBD1	TRBJ2-3	TGTGCCAGCAGCGCGGGACAGGGGAATATATTAACAGATACGCAGTATTTT	CASSAGQGNILTDTQYF
14	-	TRBV10-3	-	TRBJ1-1	TGTGCCATCAGTGAGGCGAGGGAATCGGTTGAAGCTTTCTTT	CAISEARESVEAFF
13	-	TRBV5-1	-	TRBJ1-2	TGCGCCAGCAGTTGGGGGGGTAACTATGGCTACACCTTC	CASSWGGNYGYTF
15	-	TRBV6-5	-	TRBJ2-3	TGTGCCAGCACTCAGGGGGACCGGATCGGGGGTACGCAGTATTTT	CASTQGDRIGGTQYF
16	-	TRBV6-1	-	TRBJ2-5	TGTGCCAGCAGTGAAGTTGGCGGGGGCTACCAAGAGACCCAGTACTTC	CASSEVGGGYQETQYF
12	once	TRBV12-3/TRBV12-4	-	TRBJ1-2	TGTGCCAGCAGTTTATCTTCGTATGGCTACACCTTC	CASSLSSYGYTF
13	-	TRBV11-2	-	TRBJ1-2	TGTGCCAGCAGCCCGGCGGGGTTTAGGGGCTACACCTTC	CASSPAGFRGYTF
13	-	TRBV18	TRBD2	TRBJ2-7	TGTGCCAGCTCCCCGCCCGGGGGGGGCGAGCAGTACTTC	CASSPPGGGEQYF
18	few	TRBV14	TRBD1	TRBJ2-7	TGTGCCAGCAGCCAAAACCCCGGGACAGGGAAGGGAACCTACGAGCAGTACTTC	CASSQNPGTGKGTYEQYF
16	-	TRBV6-4	-	TRBJ2-3	TGTGCCAGCAGTGACTCAAAAGGGGCCGCAACAGATACGCAGTATTTT	CASSDSKGAATDTQYF
18	-	TRBV4-2	-	TRBJ2-5	TGTGCCAGCAGCCAGATGGGGATAGGCAGGGTCCTTCAAGAGACCCAGTACTTC	CASSQMGIGRVLQETQYF
12	-	TRBV9	-	TRBJ1-2	TGTGCCAGCAATTCACAGGGAAATGGCTACACCTTC	CASNSQGNGYTF
16	-	TRBV9	TRBD1	TRBJ2-2	TGTGCCAGCAGGCCTATCGGGACAGGGGGCACCGGGGAGCTGTTTTTT	CASRPIGTGGTGELFF
16	-	TRBV19	-	TRBJ1-2	TGTGCCAGTAGAACCCCTGCGGGGGGGCAAGACTATGGCTACACCTTC	CASRTPAGGQDYGYTF
15	-	TRBV9	TRBD2	TRBJ2-1	TGTGCCAGCAGCGTATCCCCCGGGGGGGGCAATGAGCAGTTCTTC	CASSVSPGGGNEQFF
16	-	TRBV10-3	TRBD2	TRBJ2-5	TGTGCCATCAGTGAGTCGGGACTAGCGGGGGATGAGACCCAGTACTTC	CAISESGLAGDETQYF
20	once	TRBV4-2	TRBD1	TRBJ1-5	TGTGCCAGCAGCCAAGATGCACCCTACCAGACAGGGTCTGGCAATCAGCCCCAGCATTTT	CASSQDAPYQTGSGNQPQHF
15	-	TRBV5-8	-	TRBJ2-6	TGTGCCAGCAGCTTGGCGCGCTCTGGGGCCAACGTCCTGACTTTC	CASSLARSGANVLTF
11	-	TRBV19	-	TRBJ1-5	TGTGGGGGAGGCCACAATCAGCCCCAGCATTTT	CGGGHNQPQHF
17	-	TRBV7-3	TRBD1	TRBJ2-1	TGTGCCAGCAGCTTAAACCCTGGGACAGCCTCCTACAATGAGCAGTTCTTC	CASSLNPGTASYNEQFF
13	once	TRBV4-2	-	TRBJ2-7	TGTGCCAGCAGGGCCGGCAGGGGCTACGAGCAGTACTTC	CASRAGRGYEQYF
22	-	TRBV21-1	-	TRBJ1-6	TGTGCCAGCAGCAAAGCCCCGGACAGGTGGCGACCCCATGGGTCCTATAATTCACCCCTCCACTTT	CASSKAPDRWRPHGSYNSPLHF
15	-	TRBV19	-	TRBJ1-4	TGTGCCAGTAGTACCGGGGCTTTGGAGGGGGAAAAACTGTTTTTT	CASSTGALEGEKLFF
15	-	TRBV19	-	TRBJ2-7	TGTGCCAGTAGTCGCCTGGGCTTCGACACCTACGAGCAGTACTTC	CASSRLGFDTYEQYF
17	-	TRBV5-1	TRBD2	TRBJ2-3	TGCGCCAGCAGCTTGGGAAGCGGGGGTAAAAGCACAGATACGCAGTATTTT	CASSLGSGGKSTDTQYF
21	once	TRBV23-1	TRBD1	TRBJ2-7	TGCGCCAGCAGTCAACCTCCCGGGACAGGGGGCGGTGTGTCCTCAGCCTACGAGCAGTACTTC	CASSQPPGTGGGVSSAYEQYF
16	-	TRBV24-1	TRBD2	TRBJ2-2	TGTGCCACCAGTGAGTCTAGCGGGGGAAACACCGGGGAGCTGTTTTTT	CATSESSGGNTGELFF
13	-	TRBV28	-	TRBJ2-2	TGTGCCAGCACCCCAGCTCCGGGCGGGGAGCTGTTTTTT	CASTPAPGGELFF
17	once	TRBV27	-	TRBJ1-1	TGTGCCAGCAGCTACCGTACCCGAGGGCTACTCAACACTGAAGCTTTCTTT	CASSYRTRGLLNTEAFF
16	-	TRBV3-1/TRBV3-2	-	TRBJ2-2	TGTGCCAGCAGCCCAACCGGGACTTCGAACACCGGGGAGCTGTTTTTT	CASSPTGTSNTGELFF
16	-	TRBV7-8	TRBD2	TRBJ2-3	TGTGCCAGCAGCTTAGGACTAGCGGCCTCCACAGATACGCAGTATTTT	CASSLGLAASTDTQYF
14	-	TRBV29-1	-	TRBJ2-2	TGCAGCGTTGACGAGCGATCGGGCACCGGGGAGCTGTTTTTT	CSVDERSGTGELFF
15	-	TRBV3-1/TRBV3-2	-	TRBJ2-1	TGTGCCAGCAGCCAAGACTATAGCTCCTACAATGAGCAGTTCTTC	CASSQDYSSYNEQFF
18	-	TRBV5-4	-	TRBJ2-7	TGTGCCAGCAGCTTCACCCAGCTTGTGTCTGAGGGAGCCTACGAGCAGTACTTC	CASSFTQLVSEGAYEQYF
14	-	TRBV24-1	TRBD1	TRBJ1-2	TGTGCCACCAGTGATCCAACAGGGGGTGAAGGCTACACCTTC	CATSDPTGGEGYTF
14	-	TRBV5-6	TRBD1	TRBJ2-7	TGTGCCAGCAGCCCCGGGACAGGGTTTTACGAGCAGTACTTC	CASSPGTGFYEQYF
15	-	TRBV11-2	TRBD2	TRBJ2-1	TGTGCCAGCAGCTTCAACCGGGACTACAACAATGAGCAGTTCTTC	CASSFNRDYNNEQFF
14	-	TRBV18	-	TRBJ1-1	TGTGCCAGCTCACCACAGGGGATGAACACTGAAGCTTTCTTT	CASSPQGMNTEAFF
13	-	TRBV12-3/TRBV12-4	TRBD1	TRBJ2-7	TGTGCCAGCAGTGGGACAGGGAGGCACGAGCAGTACTTC	CASSGTGRHEQYF
17	-	TRBV19	TRBD1	TRBJ1-4	TGTGCCAGTAGTGCACCGGGACAGGGGGTCCTAAGAGAAAAACTGTTTTTT	CASSAPGQGVLREKLFF
15	-	TRBV20-1	TRBD2	TRBJ2-2	TGCAGTGCTAGTGGACCGGGACTAAGGACCGGGGAGCTGTTTTTT	CSASGPGLRTGELFF
17	-	TRBV11-2	TRBD1	TRBJ1-1	TGTGCCAGCAGCTTTTATTTGAGGGGGCGCCTGAACACTGAAGCTTTCTTT	CASSFYLRGRLNTEAFF
19	-	TRBV6-2/TRBV6-3	-	TRBJ1-6	TGTGCCAGCAGTTACAAGAGATCGCGTACTCCCTCCTATAATTCACCCCTCCACTTT	CASSYKRSRTPSYNSPLHF
18	-	TRBV7-2	TRBD2	TRBJ2-5	TGTGCCAGCAGCTACCCGGGACTAGCGGGGGGCAGGGTGGAGACCCAGTACTTC	CASSYPGLAGGRVETQYF
17	-	TRBV18	TRBD2	TRBJ2-5	TGTGCCAGCTCACCGCCTAGCGGGGGGGCCGGTCAAGAGACCCAGTACTTC	CASSPPSGGAGQETQYF
16	-	TRBV27	TRBD1	TRBJ1-5	TGTGCCAGCAGTTTCTCCCGGGACAGGAACAATCAGCCCCAGCATTTT	CASSFSRDRNNQPQHF
15	-	TRBV2	TRBD1	TRBJ2-1	TGTGCCAGCAGTAAGGACAGGAGCTCCTACAATGAGCAGTTCTTC	CASSKDRSSYNEQFF
13	-	TRBV29-1	-	TRBJ1-2	TGCAGCGTTAGTACAGCTACTAACTATGGCTACACCTTC	CSVSTATNYGYTF
15	-	TRBV13	TRBD2	TRBJ2-7	TGTGCCAGCAGCCCCCTAGCGGGGGCCTCCTACGAGCAGTACTTC	CASSPLAGASYEQYF
16	-	TRBV28	TRBD1	TRBJ1-5	TGTGCCAGCAGTAAACCGACAGGGGGCGGCAATCAGCCCCAGCATTTT	CASSKPTGGGNQPQHF
14	-	TRBV27	-	TRBJ2-5	TGTGCCAGCAGTATAAGCGCGCCCCAAGAGACCCAGTACTTC	CASSISAPQETQYF
13	-	TRBV12-3/TRBV12-4	-	TRBJ2-5	TGTGCCAGCATCCCACCCGGTTCGGAGACCCAGTACTTC	CASIPPGSETQYF
15	-	TRBV27	TRBD1	TRBJ2-7	TGTGCCAGCACCCCAACAGGGGGGCACTCCTACGAGCAGTACTTC	CASTPTGGHSYEQYF
17	-	TRBV7-3	TRBD1	TRBJ1-1	TGTGCCAGCAGCTTAACCCCCCCCGGGACAGGGGGCACTGAAGCTTTCTTT	CASSLTPPGTGGTEAFF
17	-	TRBV28	-	TRBJ2-1	TGTGCCAGCAGTAGATGGACTACCAAAAATAGTTACAATGAGCAGTTCTTC	CASSRWTTKNSYNEQFF
14	once	TRBV5-1	-	TRBJ1-2	TGCGCCAGCAGCTTGGCCCTTACAGGGTATGGCTACACCTTC	CASSLALTGYGYTF